This T cell receptor (beta chain) derives from a study of blood T cell repertoires in COVID-19. Overall study context: There were acute and convalescent COVID-19 samples, and they came from the United States, Italy and Spain.

Method: immunoSEQ multiplex PCR; TCRdb's copy keeps in-frame clones and lacks some. Among 140,000 to 150,000 clones, roughly four fifths were seen once, and the ten largest hold about 15%. This CDR3 is 17 amino acids long. Trimming cost V 5 bases and J 5 bases, with 27 bases left between them. Per germline, CDR1 SQVTM and CDR2 ANQGSEA. The chain couples TRBV29-1 to TRBJ1-1; D may be TRBD1 (5 bases). This TCR came from a human donor with acute or convalescent COVID-19. The donor label of this sample is uncertain. The sample comprised peripheral blood. CDR3 sequence reads: CSVPGGVNLLYGTEAFF. As DNA, the CDR3 is TGCAGCGTTCCAGGAGGGGTTAACCTTCTTTATGGGACTGAAGCTTTCTTT. Full variable domain (outside the CDR3, taken from reference TRBV29-1 and TRBJ1-1): SAVISQKPSRDICQRGTSLTIQCQVDSQVTMMFWYRQQPGQSLTLIATANQGSEATYESGFVIDKFPISRPNLTFSTLTVSNMSPEDSSIYLCSVPGGVNLLYGTEAFFGQGTRLTVV.